Shown below are 31 T cell receptor beta chains from a single sample sequenced in a study of blood T cell repertoires in COVID-19. Assay: immunoSEQ multiplex PCR; the TCRdb copy retains only in-frame clones and omits some. The sample has 150,000 to 170,000 clones, around 80% seen once. Sequencing input: PBMCs or T cells enriched from blood (not recorded which). The receptor set was obtained from a man aged 50-59 years who had recovered from COVID-19.

This chain links TRBV4-1 with TRBJ2-5; possibly TRBD2 for D (6 bases). Looked up from germline, CDR1 is MGHRA and CDR2 is YSYEKL. Trimming removed 1 base from V and 0 bases from J, with 12 bases in between. The CDR3 spans 16 residues. CDR3: CASSQGTGTYQETQYF. CDR3 DNA sequence: TGCGCCAGCAGCCAAGGGACCGGGACTTACCAAGAGACCCAGTACTTC.

V and J are TRBV6-1 and TRBJ1-1; 7 bases agree with TRBD1. Germline V gene sequence: CDR1 MNHNS, CDR2 SASEGT. The junction had 9 bases not matched to a gene; V was cut back by 3 bases and J by 5 bases. The CDR3 runs to 15 residues. The CDR3 spells CASSDRQGRATEAFF. DNA for the CDR3: TGTGCCAGCAGTGACAGACAGGGAAGAGCAACTGAAGCTTTCTTT.

The gene calls are TRBV5-1 and TRBJ1-1; D possibly corresponds to TRBD1 (5 bases). Trimming took off 4 bases at V and 1 base at J, with 11 bases between the two ends. Germline V gene sequence: CDR1 SGHRS, CDR2 YFSETQ. This CDR3 has 14 residues. The CDR3 nucleotides read TGCGCCAGCAGCCACGGGACTCCGAACACTGAAGCTTTCTTT. Protein product: CASSHGTPNTEAFF.

The chain is built from TRBV5-4 and TRBJ1-1, with no clear D. Germline CDR1 reads SGHNT; CDR2 reads YYREEE (reference sequence). This CDR3 comprises 14 residues. V dropped 6 bases and J dropped 1 base, with 13 bases sitting between them. CDR3 sequence reads: CASNTFHGNTEAFF. Written as DNA, the CDR3 is TGTGCCAGCAACACCTTTCATGGGAACACTGAAGCTTTCTTT.

V and J are TRBV7-2 and TRBJ1-2; D may be TRBD1 (6 bases). Germline CDR1 and CDR2: SGHTA and FQGNSA. This CDR3 has 16 residues. The germline V and J ends were trimmed by 1 base and 3 bases, with 15 bases remaining between them. DNA of the CDR3: TGTGCCAGCAGCTTAGACCACCTTCACAGGGACTATGGCTACACCTTC. Amino acids: CASSLDHLHRDYGYTF.

The chain employs TRBV11-2 and TRBJ1-2; no clear D gene. The CDR3 covers 15 residues. Germline V gene data show CDR1 as SGHAT and CDR2 as FQNNGV. Trimming removed 5 bases at V and 3 bases at J, with 16 bases between. The CDR3 DNA reads as TGTGCCAGCAGCCCGAAGACATTGGGAGACTATGGCTACACCTTC. Translated: CASSPKTLGDYGYTF.

The chain has TRBV9 and TRBJ1-1; the match to TRBD1 covers 10 bases. The CDR3 is 15 amino acids. Per germline, CDR1 SGDLS and CDR2 YYNGEE. V gave up 4 bases and J gave up 1 base; unmatched junction bases: 4. CDR3 DNA: TGTGCCAGCAGCCCAAGGGACAGGGGGAACACTGAAGCTTTCTTT. It is translated as CASSPRDRGNTEAFF.

The rearrangement uses TRBV7-9 and TRBJ2-3, with 9 positions matching TRBD1. CDR3 length: 16 residues. The trim removed 0 bases at V and 4 bases at J, leaving 5 bases unmatched. Germline-derived CDR1 and CDR2 are SEHNR and FQNEAQ (reference sequence). As DNA, the CDR3 is TGTGCCAGCAGCTTAGCGGGACAGGGTTTGGCAGATACGCAGTATTTT. Translation: CASSLAGQGLADTQYF.

The table lists this clone with a few counts. The chain employs TRBV3-1 (or the pseudogene TRBV3-2) and TRBJ1-1; D is undetermined. The ends were cut back, 1 base at V and 7 bases at J, with 7 bases in the middle. This CDR3 is 12 amino acids long. Germline lookup yields CDR1 LGHDT and CDR2 YNNKEL (reference sequence). CDR3 sequence (DNA): TGTGCCAGCAGCCAAGTCCGAGATGAAGCTTTCTTT. Translation gives CASSQVRDEAFF.

The chain combines TRBV19 with TRBJ1-2; TRBD1 matches 9 bases. Germline lookup yields CDR1 LNHDA and CDR2 SQIVND (reference sequence). With V trimmed by 5 bases and J by 5 bases, 6 bases remained unmatched. The CDR3 is 14 amino acids. The CDR3 DNA reads as TGTGCCAGTAGTTCGGGACAGGGACTTTATGGCTACACCTTC. It specifies CASSSGQGLYGYTF.

The chain has TRBV7-2 and TRBJ2-4; no reliable D call. CDR3 length equals 16 residues. Germline values: CDR1 SGHTA, CDR2 FQGNSA. The ends were cut back, 5 bases at V and 1 base at J, with 15 bases in the middle. This CDR3 is CASSPGPSSAKNIQYF. DNA for the CDR3: TGTGCCAGCAGCCCTGGGCCGTCGTCGGCCAAAAACATTCAGTACTTC.

This chain uses TRBV19 with TRBJ2-4; 7 nucleotides match TRBD1. Germline CDR1 reads LNHDA; CDR2 reads SQIVND (reference sequence). The CDR3 covers 15 residues. V lost 3 bases, J lost 9 bases, and 11 bases stayed unmatched. CDR3 nucleotide sequence: TGTGCCAGTAGTATGCTGGCGGACCAGGGGGTCATTCAGTACTTC. This codes for CASSMLADQGVIQYF.

The J gene is TRBJ1-6, the V gene TRBV7-9; TRBD1 might be the D (6 bases). The germline V and J ends were trimmed by 2 bases and 2 bases, with 13 bases remaining between them. Per the germline V gene, CDR1 is SEHNR and CDR2 is FQNEAQ (reference sequence). The CDR3 totals 17 residues. CDR3 region: CASSLLQGRTYNSPLHF. The CDR3 nucleotides are TGTGCCAGCAGCTTACTACAGGGTAGGACCTATAATTCACCCCTCCACTTT.

The chain links TRBV15 to TRBJ1-1; D not certain. The V and J ends lost 0 bases and 1 base respectively, with 9 bases between them. CDR1 and CDR2 from the germline V gene are LNHNV and YYDKDF (reference sequence). The CDR3 is 15 residues long. The CDR3 loop is CATSRDADSNTEAFF. The CDR3 coding sequence is TGTGCCACCAGCAGAGATGCAGATTCGAACACTGAAGCTTTCTTT.

The sample holds a few counts of this clone. The genes are TRBV28 and TRBJ1-5, with TRBD1 matching over 7 bases. The germline gives CDR1 MDHEN, CDR2 SYDVKM. This CDR3 spans 17 amino acids. The trim removed 1 base at V and 3 bases at J, leaving 9 bases unmatched. The CDR3 reads CASSLSGTVALNQPQHF. The CDR3 region has the DNA TGTGCCAGCAGTTTATCAGGGACAGTGGCCCTCAATCAGCCCCAGCATTTT.

The chain links TRBV6-5 to TRBJ1-2; 9 nucleotides align to TRBD1. Germline V gene data show CDR1 as MNHEY and CDR2 as SVGAGI. V trimming: 2 bases; J trimming: 8 bases; junction bases outside the gene matches: 6. There are 14 residues in the CDR3. The CDR3 DNA is TGTGCCAGCAGTTACGCTACAGGGGGCGGCGGCTACACCTTC. Its translation: CASSYATGGGGYTF.

This clone was detected once. The CDR3 nucleotides read TGTGCCAGCAGCACACAGGGCGGAGAGACCCAGTACTTC. This gives the protein CASSTQGGETQYF. The rearrangement joins TRBV7-3 to TRBJ2-5; D is possibly TRBD1 (6 bases). Germline lookup yields CDR1 SGHTA and CDR2 FQGTGA. The CDR3 consists of 13 residues. V shed 5 bases and J shed 4 bases, with 11 bases lying between them.

This clone was recorded only once. The chain recombines TRBV29-1 with TRBJ2-3, with TRBD2 matching 11 bases. J was trimmed by 1 base and V by 4 bases; bases with no gene match: 1. CDR3 length: 14 amino acids. CDR1 is SQVTM, CDR2 ANQGSEA, per germline. CDR3 in amino acids: CSVVLAGGTDTQYF. Here the CDR3 DNA reads TGCAGCGTTGTACTAGCGGGGGGCACAGATACGCAGTATTTT.

As regards this clone: A much larger clone lies a single base off, so this may be a read error. The same CDR3 can be traced to other DNA sequences in this sample. The CDR3 region has the DNA TGTGCCAGCAGCCGCTCGGGTGGATTCGTTGAAGCTTTCTTT. It is translated as CASSRSGGFVEAFF. The rearrangement joins TRBV5-1 to TRBJ1-1; D unresolved. The CDR3 consists of 14 residues. The germline V gene has CDR1 SGHRS and CDR2 YFSETQ.

In the case of this clone: A read error may account for a junction end that differs from germline. The chain combines TRBV6-1 with TRBJ1-2, with 7 bases fitting TRBD1. This CDR3 has 15 residues. CDR1 MNHNS and CDR2 SASEGT come from the germline V gene. CDR3 nucleotide sequence: TGTGCCAGCAGCGAAGACAGGGCCCTTAACTATGGCTACACCTTC. Its translation: CASSEDRALNYGYTF.

This sequence joins TRBV4-1 and TRBJ1-4; 9 bases fit TRBD1. CDR1 and CDR2 from the germline V gene are MGHRA and YSYEKL. The CDR3 consists of 15 residues. The J segment lost 5 bases and the V segment lost 1 base, leaving 2 bases of the junction unmatched. In DNA, the CDR3 is TGCGCCAGCAGCCAAGCCGGGACAGGGAATGAAAAACTGTTTTTT. Translation: CASSQAGTGNEKLFF.

The chain recombines TRBV7-8 with TRBJ1-1; 9 bases line up with TRBD1. J lost 1 base, V lost 6 bases, and 3 bases had no gene match. The CDR3 runs to 14 residues. Germline CDR1 and CDR2: SGHVS and FQNEAQ. The CDR3 coding sequence is TGTGCCAGCAGACAGGGGGCGAGGAACACTGAAGCTTTCTTT. It encodes CASRQGARNTEAFF.

The chain joins TRBV3-1 (or the pseudogene TRBV3-2) to TRBJ2-7; a weak D match, TRBD2 (5 bases). Germline V gene lookup returns CDR1 LGHDT and CDR2 YNNKEL (reference sequence). V was shortened by 3 bases and J by 5 bases, with 14 bases between the two germline ends. The CDR3 contains 14 residues. The CDR3 region has the DNA TGTGCCAGCAGCCAGTACGGGAACCGGAACGAGCAGTACTTC. Its translation: CASSQYGNRNEQYF.

The chain couples TRBV3-1 (or the pseudogene TRBV3-2) to TRBJ2-1, with 8 bases aligning to TRBD2. The CDR3 has 15 residues. V was clipped by 0 bases and J by 4 bases; unmatched bases: 2. CDR1 is LGHDT and CDR2 is YNNKEL in the germline V gene (reference sequence). This chain's CDR3 is CASSQDGGGYNEQFF. In DNA form, the CDR3 reads TGTGCCAGCAGCCAAGACGGGGGGGGATACAATGAGCAGTTCTTC.

The chain uses TRBV4-1 and TRBJ2-5; TRBD2 agrees at 9 bases. Losses at the gene ends were 1 base for V and 5 bases for J; bases not matched to a gene: 11. The CDR3 has 17 amino acids. Germline CDR1 is MGHRA and CDR2 is YSYEKL. In DNA form, the CDR3 reads TGCGCCAGCAGCCAAGTGGCCGGCGGGGGGGTTATGGAGACCCAGTACTTC. Its translation: CASSQVAGGGVMETQYF.

V gene TRBV19 combines with J gene TRBJ1-4, with TRBD1 matching over 9 bases. The CDR3 has 13 residues. Germline CDR1 LNHDA, CDR2 SQIVND (reference sequence). V lost 9 bases and J lost 10; bases outside the gene matches: 9. The CDR3 DNA follows: TGTGCCAGCAAACAGGGGGCGCCGGGAAAACTGTTTTTT. Protein product: CASKQGAPGKLFF.

J is TRBJ2-3 and V is TRBV13; D possibly corresponds to TRBD1 (6 bases). Germline V gene sequence: CDR1 PRHDT, CDR2 FYEKMQ (reference sequence). The CDR3 runs to 14 residues. The V gene lost 3 bases and the J gene lost 2 bases, with 9 bases spanning the gap. This chain's CDR3 is CASSFQGITDTQYF. CDR3 bases: TGTGCCAGCAGCTTCCAGGGGATCACAGATACGCAGTATTTT.

The chain links TRBV5-1 to TRBJ1-2; D not resolved. CDR1 is SGHRS and CDR2 is YFSETQ in the germline V gene. CDR3 length: 16 residues. V was shortened by 0 bases and J by 2 bases, with 14 bases between the two germline ends. CDR3 region: CASSLEAAAGNYGYTF. As DNA, the CDR3 is TGCGCCAGCAGCTTGGAGGCGGCAGCGGGAAACTATGGCTACACCTTC.

This clone was picked up a small number of times. The rearrangement uses TRBV18 and TRBJ1-5; no reliable D call. The CDR3 totals 14 residues. Germline V gene lookup returns CDR1 KGHSH and CDR2 LQKENI. V dropped 2 bases and J dropped 3 bases, with 8 bases sitting between them. In DNA form, the CDR3 reads TGTGCCAGCTCACCAGGGCTAGCCAATCAGCCCCAGCATTTT. This encodes CASSPGLANQPQHF.

This clone turned up a few times. J is TRBJ2-7 and V is TRBV6-5; tentatively, D is TRBD1 (6 bases). The CDR3 has 15 amino acids. Germline values: CDR1 MNHEY, CDR2 SVGAGI. Trimming cost V 2 bases and J 0 bases, with 11 bases left between them. The chain's CDR3 is CASSYPGQSSYEQYF. The CDR3 region has the DNA TGTGCCAGCAGTTACCCCGGACAGAGCTCCTACGAGCAGTACTTC.

The chain uses TRBV1 and TRBJ2-6; TRBD2, the D gene given by the table, was not confirmed from the DNA. TRBV1 is noted as a pseudogene. The CDR3 sequence is 14 residues long. CDR3 DNA: TGCACCAGCAGCCAAGATTCGGGGGCCAACGTCCTGACTTTC. Translating it yields CTSSQDSGANVLTF.